This record looks at one TCR beta chain sequence and its context. Repertoires were generated with immunoSEQ multiplex PCR, while TCRdb's copy carries only in-frame clones and drops some. This table holds roughly 5,700 clones, 90% found once. This entry belongs to a study of OX40 agonist ivuxolimab in advanced cancers. The V end lost 0 bases, the J end lost 0 bases, and 14 bases lay between the germline ends. This CDR3 spans 17 amino acids. Germline loops: CDR1 SGDLS, CDR2 YYNGEE. This receptor was obtained from an adult with an advanced solid tumor such as melanoma, head and neck, liver or kidney cancer. The chain has TRBV9 and TRBJ2-3; D not resolved. The sequenced sample was CD4+ or CD8+ T cells sorted from blood, obtained in a trial of the OX40 agonist ivuxolimab. CDR3 bases: TGTGCCAGCAGCGTAGCCTCAGTTGGCACCAGCACAGATACGCAGTATTTT. This gives the protein CASSVASVGTSTDTQYF.